The 22 T cell receptor beta chains presented below share a single source sample, sequenced in a study of human T cells and chemical hapten exposure. The time point: healthy volunteer bleed at 6 weeks. The authors extracted total RNA from unfractionated whole blood. A single record per CDR3 protein comes from TCRdb applying MiXCR to the RACE reads. Of about 70,000 distinct CDR3 sequences in the sample, around 6.3% are singletons; the top ten hold roughly 3.4%. The sequenced sample consisted of whole blood. These receptors were taken from a female donor in good health. Some clones in this sample may be carry-over from other donors' samples.

This clonotype was counted at least ten times. The chain uses TRBV2 and TRBJ1-5; D call uncertain. This CDR3 is 15 amino acids long. Germline CDR1 and CDR2: SNHLY and FYNNEI. V lost 4 bases and J 0 bases, leaving 10 bases between the germline ends. The CDR3 protein is CASSAQPNSNQPQHF. The CDR3 nucleotides are TGTGCCAGCAGTGCCCAACCAAATAGCAATCAGCCCCAGCATTTT.

This clonotype was recorded many times. This chain uses TRBV10-3 with TRBJ2-1; 12 bases line up with TRBD2. V was pared by 6 bases and J by 0 bases, with 12 bases of the junction left unmatched. Germline V lookup: CDR1 ENHRY, CDR2 SYGVKD. The CDR3 totals 19 residues. CDR3 protein: CAISGWGLAGPSSYNEQFF. The CDR3 nucleotides read TGTGCCATCAGCGGGTGGGGACTAGCGGGTCCGAGCTCCTACAATGAGCAGTTCTTC.

This clonotype appeared many times. The genes are TRBV20-1 and TRBJ1-5; 7 bases match TRBD1. CDR1 and CDR2 from the germline V gene are DFQATT and SNEGSKA (reference sequence). Trimming took 1 base from V and 6 from J; bases not matched to a gene: 9. CDR3 length: 15 amino acids. CDR3 residues: CSARALEGGSQPQHF. In DNA form, the CDR3 reads TGCAGTGCTAGAGCCCTCGAAGGGGGCAGTCAGCCCCAGCATTTT.

This clonotype was seen a few times. CDR3 loop: CSAGGLAQTSTDTQYF. In DNA, the CDR3 is TGCAGCGCCGGGGGACTAGCGCAAACTAGCACAGATACGCAGTATTTT. The rearrangement joins TRBV29-1 to TRBJ2-3, with TRBD2 matching over 10 bases. V shed 7 bases and J 0 bases; nucleotides not matched to a gene: 10. The CDR3 sequence is 16 residues long. Germline loops: CDR1 SQVTM, CDR2 ANQGSEA.

This clonotype appeared many times. The chain carries TRBV6-5 and TRBJ2-7; D remains ambiguous. V gave up 0 bases and J gave up 4 bases, with 16 bases separating them. CDR3 length: 16 residues. CDR1 is MNHEY and CDR2 is SVGAGI in the germline V gene. The CDR3 coding sequence is TGTGCCAGCAGTTACTCGTTGGGTTCTCCTCGTTACGAGCAGTACTTC. Protein: CASSYSLGSPRYEQYF.

This clonotype was seen repeatedly, ten times or more. The rearrangement joins TRBV15 to TRBJ1-3; 12 bases fit TRBD1. V was pared by 6 bases and J by 2 bases, with 2 bases of the junction left unmatched. This CDR3 contains 15 residues. The germline V gene has CDR1 LNHNV and CDR2 YYDKDF (reference sequence). The CDR3 sequence: CATRRDRGPGNTIYF. The CDR3 DNA reads as TGTGCCACCAGAAGGGACAGGGGGCCTGGAAACACCATATATTTT.

V is TRBV3-1 and J is TRBJ1-6; D may be TRBD1 (5 bases). The V end lost 1 base, the J end lost 2 bases, and 12 bases lay between the germline ends. Germline V gives CDR1 LGHDT, CDR2 YNNKEL (reference sequence). The CDR3 loop spans 17 amino acids. The CDR3 loop reads CASSQGQGTPYNSPLHF. The CDR3 bases are TGTGCCAGCAGCCAAGGTCAAGGGACTCCCTATAATTCACCCCTCCACTTT.

This clonotype appeared many times. V gene TRBV6-1 combines with J gene TRBJ2-1, with D uncertain. CDR3 size: 15 residues. Trimming took off 6 bases at V and 5 bases at J, with 17 bases between the two ends. From germline, CDR1 is MNHNS and CDR2 SASEGT. CDR3 DNA: TGTGCCAGCAGGGACCCCTGGGATTCCAACAATGAGCAGTTCTTC. Translating gives CASRDPWDSNNEQFF.

This clonotype was detected only a few times. This chain connects TRBV19 to TRBJ2-1; D possibly corresponds to TRBD1 (6 bases). V was clipped by 3 bases and J by 8 bases, with 11 bases between them. Germline CDR1 is LNHDA and CDR2 is SQIVND (reference sequence). The CDR3 has 13 residues. CDR3 loop: CASSITGIDEQFF. CDR3 nucleotides: TGTGCCAGTAGTATCACAGGGATCGATGAGCAGTTCTTC.

This clonotype was detected many times. J is TRBJ2-3 and V is TRBV6-6; unclear D gene. V lost 6 bases and J 2 bases, leaving 9 bases between the germline ends. Germline lookup yields CDR1 MNHNY and CDR2 SVGAGI (reference sequence). The CDR3 extends over 13 amino acids. This chain's CDR3 is CASSSRDTDTQYF. CDR3 DNA sequence: TGTGCCAGCAGCTCGCGTGACACAGATACGCAGTATTTT.

In this sample, this clonotype turned up many times. V is TRBV28 and J is TRBJ2-5; 11 bases align to TRBD2. J lost 5 bases, V lost 7 bases, and 6 bases had no gene match. Germline CDR1 and CDR2: MDHEN and SYDVKM. CDR3 size: 14 residues. The CDR3 region is CASNSGRALETQYF. The CDR3 DNA reads TGTGCCAGCAATAGCGGGAGGGCCTTGGAGACCCAGTACTTC.

In this sample, this clonotype turned up many times. The J gene is TRBJ2-7, the V gene TRBV7-6; 9 bases are a match to TRBD2. J was trimmed by 6 bases and V by 2 bases; bases with no gene match: 8. This CDR3 spans 15 amino acids. Germline loops: CDR1 SGHVS, CDR2 FNYEAQ. The CDR3 region has the DNA TGTGCCAGCAGCTTAACACCGGGACTAGCCTCCGAGCAGTACTTC. It specifies CASSLTPGLASEQYF.

The chain combines TRBV19 with TRBJ1-4; the D gene is possibly TRBD1 (5 bases). Between the trimmed V and J ends, which lost 4 bases and 4 bases, there was a span of 13 bases. In germline, CDR1 is LNHDA, CDR2 SQIVND (reference sequence). The CDR3 totals 15 residues. CDR3 in amino acids: CASSTRDRINEKLFF. The CDR3 region has the DNA TGTGCCAGTAGTACCCGGGACCGCATTAATGAAAAACTGTTTTTT.

This clonotype was seen repeatedly, ten times or more. The chain recombines TRBV5-1 with TRBJ2-3, with a possible D match to TRBD1 (6 bases). CDR3 length: 14 residues. V lost 2 bases, J lost 2 bases, and 9 bases lay in between. CDR1 SGHRS and CDR2 YFSETQ come from the germline V gene. This chain's CDR3 is CASSLDRLTDTQYF. The CDR3, as DNA: TGCGCCAGCAGCTTAGACAGGCTCACAGATACGCAGTATTTT.

This clonotype was counted at least ten times. The V call is TRBV5-8, the J call TRBJ2-1, with D possibly TRBD2 on 6 matching bases. The CDR3 has 16 residues. V shed 6 bases and J shed 1 base, with 17 bases lying between them. Germline loops: CDR1 SGHTS, CDR2 YDEGEE. This CDR3 reads CASIKGRDRSYNEQFF. In DNA form, the CDR3 reads TGTGCCAGCATCAAGGGGCGGGACCGGTCCTACAATGAGCAGTTCTTC. Full variable domain (remainder filled in from reference TRBV5-8 and TRBJ2-1): EAGVTQSPTHLIKTRGQQATLRCSPISGHTSVYWYQQALGLGLQFLLWYDEGEERNRGNFPPRFSGRQFPNYSSELNVNALELEDSALYLCASIKGRDRSYNEQFFGPGTRLTVL.

This clonotype was observed a few times. V gene TRBV11-2 combines with J gene TRBJ1-2; possible D gene TRBD1, 6 bases. The CDR3 covers 18 residues. The germline V gene has CDR1 SGHAT and CDR2 FQNNGV. Trimming removed 1 base from V and 2 bases from J, with 20 bases in between. CDR3 protein: CASSLGRFFQGHNYGYTF. The DNA of the CDR3 is TGTGCCAGCAGCTTAGGGCGTTTTTTTCAGGGGCACAACTATGGCTACACCTTC.

Only one count was recorded for this clonotype. A much larger clone differs by one base, so this may be a read error. The chain combines TRBV6-2 or TRBV6-3 with TRBJ2-7; 11 bases agree with TRBD1. This CDR3 spans 14 amino acids. Looked up from germline, CDR1 is MNHEY and CDR2 is SVGEGT. The CDR3 DNA reads as TGTGCCTGCAGCCCAGAGGACAGGGGGCGCGTGCAGTACTTC. Translating gives CACSPEDRGRVQYF.

This chain connects TRBV28 to TRBJ2-7, with a possible D match to TRBD2 (6 bases). This CDR3 has 15 residues. Germline CDR1 and CDR2: MDHEN and SYDVKM. V was shortened by 7 bases and J by 0 bases, with 16 bases between the two germline ends. CDR3 loop: CASNERGLRSYEQYF. DNA of the CDR3: TGTGCCAGCAACGAACGGGGGTTACGCTCCTACGAGCAGTACTTC.

This clonotype was seen many times. The V gene is TRBV27, the J gene TRBJ1-1, with D unresolved. This CDR3 has 14 residues. Trimming stripped 2 bases from V and 0 bases from J, with 7 bases between. CDR1 and CDR2 (germline): MNHEY, SMNVEV (reference sequence). The CDR3, as DNA: TGTGCCAGCAGTTTAGAAGGTTTGAACACTGAAGCTTTCTTT. It encodes CASSLEGLNTEAFF.

The chain recombines TRBV7-9 with TRBJ1-1, with D hard to call. Germline CDR1 SEHNR, CDR2 FQNEAQ (reference sequence). V gave up 5 bases and J gave up 7 bases, with 20 bases separating them. There are 15 residues in the CDR3. CDR3 coding DNA: TGTGCCAGCAGCCCTGGCGGGGTCGGAGTGAATGAAGCTTTCTTT. Its translation: CASSPGGVGVNEAFF.

This clonotype was picked up many times. The gene calls are TRBV6-5 and TRBJ2-1; D is ambiguous. This CDR3 is 15 amino acids long. V was cut by 0 bases and J by 8 bases, with 14 bases left in between. Looked up from germline, CDR1 is MNHEY and CDR2 is SVGAGI. CDR3 nucleotide sequence: TGTGCCAGCAGTTACTCTCGCGGCTTTTCGTATGAGCAGTTCTTC. Its protein product is CASSYSRGFSYEQFF.

This clonotype was found many times. The gene calls are TRBV12-3 or TRBV12-4 and TRBJ2-1; D is unclear. The CDR3 has 16 amino acids. V was shortened by 6 bases and J by 6 bases, with 21 bases between the two germline ends. CDR3 coding DNA: TGTGCCAGCAGAGAATCCGGGTTTGGAGCTACCAATGAGCAGTTCTTC. Translation: CASRESGFGATNEQFF.